This T cell receptor beta chain comes out of a study of CD8+ T cells in alopecia areata. Whole-study results and caveats: The study found TCR sharing across patients less clear than in mice, possibly for HLA reasons.

The sample holds one count of this clone. Its target is not known. The CDR3 runs to 14 residues. The germline V gene encodes CDR1 SGHTA and CDR2 FQGNSA. Losses at the gene ends were 1 base for V and 4 bases for J; bases not matched to a gene: 1. Treatment defined: oral pan-JAK inhibitor, 5-10 mg twice daily. Collected material from alopecia areata patients comprised lesional scalp punch biopsies and peripheral blood. As the sequencing template, cDNA was produced by extracting RNA and reverse transcribing it. Clones were sequenced by immunoSEQ multiplex PCR, and TCRdb holds only the in-frame ones, with some missing. The sample has 150,000 or so clones, around half seen once.

The V and J genes are TRBV7-2 and TRBJ2-5, with 9 nucleotides matching TRBD2. The receptor was isolated from a human donor with alopecia areata. Sequenced material: CD8+ T cells sorted from blood, taken at week 4, from a patient treated with tofacitinib. CDR3 residues: CASSLGGGVETQYF. DNA for the CDR3: TGTGCCAGCAGCTTAGGCGGGGGGGTAGAGACCCAGTACTTC.